These 24 T cell receptor beta chains came from one sample sequenced in a study of read filtering for tumor transcriptome and immune sequencing. This library used roughly 400 ng RNA and molecular barcoded adaptors spanning alpha/delta and beta/gamma chains. TCRdb independently ran MiXCR on the reads; one entry per CDR3 protein. This sample has tens of thousands of distinct CDR3 sequences, with roughly 19% found just once. Sequenced input: a population of CD138-negative cells sorted from bone marrow. Receptors were obtained from a donor at least 40 years old with multiple myeloma.

This clonotype has a handful of counts. This may stem from a read error, because a much larger clone lies one nucleotide away. This chain links TRBV6-2 or TRBV6-3 with TRBJ1-1, with D hard to call. The CDR3 covers 16 residues. V lost 2 bases and J lost 3, with 16 bases in between. The germline gives CDR1 MNHEY, CDR2 SVGEGT. The CDR3 DNA reads as TGTGCCAGCAGTTACCGGCTGGGGTTTTTGGACACTGAAGCTTTCTTT. It is translated as CASSYRLGFLDTEAFF.

This clonotype was seen a few times. This may be a read error: a much more frequent sequence differs by one nucleotide. CDR3 amino acids: CASSPPRGKNTEAFF. The CDR3 nucleotides are TGTGCCAGCAGCCCGCCACGGGGGAAGAACACTGAAGCTTTCTTT. The V and J genes are TRBV7-6 and TRBJ1-1; D is possibly TRBD1 (5 bases). V was cut by 5 bases and J by 1 base, with 14 bases left in between. Per the germline V gene, CDR1 is SGHVS and CDR2 is FNYEAQ. The CDR3 has 15 amino acids.

This clonotype was observed many times. The chain uses TRBV5-1 and TRBJ2-2, with 14 bases that match TRBD2. The germline V gene encodes CDR1 SGHRS and CDR2 YFSETQ. The CDR3 runs 15 residues. Unmatched junction bases numbered 4, after V lost 6 bases and J lost 6 bases. DNA for the CDR3: TGCGCCAGCACCCGACTAGCGGGAGGGCCCGGGGAGCTGTTTTTT. This codes for CASTRLAGGPGELFF.

This clonotype is labeled medium-sized. This sequence joins TRBV20-1 and TRBJ2-1; D is undetermined. V gave up 0 bases and J gave up 1 base, with 13 bases separating them. Germline V gene lookup returns CDR1 DFQATT and CDR2 SNEGSKA (reference sequence). The CDR3 totals 16 residues. Here the CDR3 reads CSARDAQRPSYNEQFF. The CDR3 bases are TGCAGTGCTAGAGATGCCCAACGACCATCCTACAATGAGCAGTTCTTC.

The table lists this clonotype with many counts. V gene TRBV30 combines with J gene TRBJ2-3; no definite D call. V gave up 0 bases and J gave up 2 bases, with 12 bases separating them. The CDR3 is 15 amino acids. CDR1 and CDR2 from the germline V gene are GTSNPN and SVGIG (reference sequence). CDR3 coding DNA: TGTGCCTGGAGTGTACTGGGGAAATACACAGATACGCAGTATTTT. This codes for CAWSVLGKYTDTQYF.

This clonotype was picked up many times. The CDR3 is CASVPPGTSGYTGTQYF. The CDR3 DNA follows: TGTGCCAGCGTACCGCCTGGGACTAGCGGGTACACAGGGACCCAGTACTTC. The V and J genes are TRBV28 and TRBJ2-5, with 12 nucleotides matching TRBD2. The germline V gene encodes CDR1 MDHEN and CDR2 SYDVKM. Germline trimming cut 8 bases from V and 7 bases from J; bases unmatched to any gene: 17. The CDR3 consists of 17 residues.

In regard to this clonotype: A much larger clone lies one base from this, so it may be a read error. CDR3 in DNA: TGTGCCAGCAGCCGAAAGGGGGAGCGGTACTTC. Its translation is CASSRKGERYF. The V call is TRBV3-1, the J call TRBJ2-7; TRBD1 is a possible D gene (6 bases). The CDR3 length is 11 residues. Germline V CDR1 and CDR2: LGHDT, YNNKEL (reference sequence).

In this sample, this clonotype turned up many times. The CDR3, as DNA: TGTGCCAGCAGCTTACTCGCGGGAGGTTCCCGAGAGACCCAGTACTTC. It specifies CASSLLAGGSRETQYF. The chain carries TRBV7-2 and TRBJ2-5, with TRBD2 matching over 8 bases. The length of the CDR3 is 16 residues. Trimming took 2 bases from V and 4 from J; bases not matched to a gene: 9. Germline CDR1 is SGHTA and CDR2 is FQGNSA.

This clonotype was recorded a few times. Given a much more abundant clone one base away, this may be a read error. This chain uses TRBV2 with TRBJ1-2; D remains ambiguous. Per germline, CDR1 SNHLY and CDR2 FYNNEI. The CDR3 totals 13 residues. V lost 4 bases and J lost 8, with 14 bases in between. CDR3 protein: CASSATWPRGYTF. Here the CDR3 DNA reads TGTGCCAGCAGTGCGACATGGCCGCGCGGCTACACCTTC.

This clonotype ranks as medium-sized. The J gene is TRBJ2-1, the V gene TRBV6-2 or TRBV6-3; D is perhaps TRBD2 (5 bases). V lost 5 bases to trimming and J lost 2 bases, with 19 bases between them. CDR3 length: 17 residues. Germline CDR1 and CDR2: MNHEY and SVGEGT. CDR3 DNA sequence: TGTGCCAGCAGTCCCCTCGGGGAGCGACCCGCCTACAATGAGCAGTTCTTC. This translates into CASSPLGERPAYNEQFF.

This clonotype occurred many times. The chain combines TRBV14 with TRBJ2-2, with D unclear. The V gene's germline CDR1 is SGHDN and CDR2 FVKESK. The CDR3 is made up of 12 amino acids. Trimming stripped 7 bases from V and 4 bases from J, with 7 bases between. CDR3 loop: CASTPVTGELFF. CDR3 nucleotide sequence: TGTGCCAGCACTCCAGTCACCGGGGAGCTGTTTTTT.

This clonotype was recorded a few times. V usage is TRBV6-2 or TRBV6-3 and J usage is TRBJ2-3; the match to TRBD2 covers 8 bases. Germline loops: CDR1 MNHEY, CDR2 SVGEGT. V lost 4 bases, J lost 15 bases, and 6 bases stayed unmatched. This CDR3 comprises 11 residues. CDR3: CASSLSGSSYF. The CDR3 DNA sequence: TGTGCCAGCAGTTTGAGCGGGAGTTCATATTTT.

This clonotype was counted only a few times. The CDR3 region is CATSRKLKDNEQFF. Here the CDR3 DNA reads TGTGCCACCTCGCGGAAGTTGAAGGACAATGAGCAGTTCTTC. V and J are TRBV27 and TRBJ2-1; unclear D gene. The CDR3 has 14 amino acids. The ends were cut back, 10 bases at V and 5 bases at J, with 18 bases in the middle. The germline V gene encodes CDR1 MNHEY and CDR2 SMNVEV (reference sequence).

This clonotype was seen repeatedly, ten times or more. The gene calls are TRBV19 and TRBJ2-7; possible D gene TRBD1, 6 bases. The CDR3 sequence is 14 residues long. Germline V gene data show CDR1 as LNHDA and CDR2 as SQIVND (reference sequence). Trimming stripped 6 bases from V and 5 bases from J, with 17 bases between. The CDR3 coding sequence is TGTGCCAGTAGCCGGAGACAGGAGAGTCACGAGCAGTACTTC. Amino acid sequence: CASSRRQESHEQYF.

This clonotype was seen ten or more times. V usage is TRBV9 and J usage is TRBJ2-2, with TRBD2 identical over 8 bases. V was pared by 0 bases and J by 5 bases, with 6 bases of the junction left unmatched. There are 16 residues in the CDR3. The germline V gene encodes CDR1 SGDLS and CDR2 YYNGEE. In DNA form, the CDR3 reads TGTGCCAGCAGCGTAGGAGCGGGAGTGGGAACCGGGGAGCTGTTTTTT. It yields the protein CASSVGAGVGTGELFF.

This clonotype was detected only a few times. The rearrangement links TRBV20-1 to TRBJ2-1; D remains ambiguous. This CDR3 comprises 12 residues. The germline V and J ends were trimmed by 5 bases and 8 bases, with 13 bases remaining between them. Per the germline V gene, CDR1 is DFQATT and CDR2 is SNEGSKA (reference sequence). Written as DNA, the CDR3 is TGCAGTGCTCGCCGAGAGAGACATGAGCAGTTCTTC. Its translation: CSARRERHEQFF.

This clonotype was observed many times. CDR3 region: CASSLGTGAYNEQFF. DNA of the CDR3: TGTGCCAGCAGCTTAGGGACAGGGGCCTACAATGAGCAGTTCTTC. J is TRBJ2-1 and V is TRBV11-2; 9 bases match TRBD1. Germline-derived CDR1 and CDR2 are SGHAT and FQNNGV. The ends lost 1 base at V and 2 bases at J; junction bases unmatched: 0. The length of the CDR3 is 15 residues.

This clonotype was counted at least ten times. The genes are TRBV20-1 and TRBJ2-1; D not resolved. The CDR3 consists of 13 residues. V was pared by 2 bases and J by 6 bases, with 11 bases between. Germline CDR1 and CDR2: DFQATT and SNEGSKA (reference sequence). Written as DNA, the CDR3 is TGCAGTGCTAGATCAACGGTGGCCAATGAGCAGTTCTTC. This translates into CSARSTVANEQFF.

This clonotype has at least ten counts. The CDR3 loop reads CASSLQLNTEAFF. CDR3 DNA: TGCGCCAGCAGCTTGCAGTTGAACACTGAAGCTTTCTTT. The J gene is TRBJ1-1, the V gene TRBV5-1; D call uncertain. The germline V and J ends were trimmed by 1 base and 0 bases, with 4 bases remaining between them. Germline CDR1 and CDR2: SGHRS and YFSETQ. The CDR3 contains 13 residues.

This clonotype showed up many times. The chain has TRBV7-2 and TRBJ2-7; no reliable D call. Germline CDR1 and CDR2: SGHTA and FQGNSA. The CDR3 totals 13 residues. V was trimmed by 1 base and J by 3 bases, leaving 7 bases between them. CDR3 loop: CASSLVELYEQYF. CDR3 DNA sequence: TGTGCCAGCAGCTTAGTGGAGCTCTACGAGCAGTACTTC.

This clonotype was found many times. V gene TRBV29-1 combines with J gene TRBJ2-7; maybe TRBD1 (6 bases). Germline lookup yields CDR1 SQVTM and CDR2 ANQGSEA. V lost 7 bases, J lost 5 bases, and 21 bases lay in between. CDR3 size: 14 residues. CDR3 DNA sequence: TGCAGCGGGATGGACAGCGAGGGGTCTCACGAGCAGTACTTC. Translated: CSGMDSEGSHEQYF.

In this sample, this clonotype turned up many times. The V gene is TRBV13, the J gene TRBJ2-1, with a possible D match to TRBD2 (5 bases). The CDR3 is 15 amino acids. CDR1 PRHDT and CDR2 FYEKMQ come from the germline V gene (reference sequence). V was shortened by 5 bases and J by 1 base, with 12 bases between the two germline ends. The CDR3 here is CASSPPSGSYNEQFF. The CDR3 coding sequence is TGTGCCAGCAGCCCCCCCAGCGGATCCTACAATGAGCAGTTCTTC.

A word on this clonotype: A far larger clone differs by one base, so this is likely a read error. The chain couples TRBV7-6 to TRBJ2-1; 13 bases are shared with TRBD2. The CDR3 is made up of 16 amino acids. In germline, CDR1 is SGHVS, CDR2 FNYEAQ. Here the CDR3 reads CASSSTSGRTYNKQFF. The CDR3 nucleotides are TGTGCCAGCAGTTCGACTAGCGGGAGGACCTACAATAAGCAGTTCTTC.

This clonotype was seen a few times. With a far larger clone one base away, a read error is the likely cause. This chain connects TRBV5-1 to TRBJ1-6; TRBD1 might be the D (6 bases). The CDR3 totals 13 residues. Germline V gene sequence: CDR1 SGHRS, CDR2 YFSETQ. The CDR3, as DNA: TGCGCCAGCAGCTTTTATGGGGACACTGAAGCTTACTTT. Its protein is CASSFYGDTEAYF.